The 32 T cell receptor beta chains below come from one sample, sequenced in a study of vaccination and CD4 T cells after COVID-19. Regarding treatment: roughly 10-day PBMC culture with coronavirus spike peptide pools or control peptides (ViraFEST assay). The Oncomine TCR Beta short-read assay sequenced DNA from cultured CD4+ T cells. TCRdb called the PCR reads again in MiXCR, with one record for every CDR3 protein. This sample has 7,700 or so distinct CDR3 sequences; 20% to 25% occur once, and the top ten carry about 22%. Their antigen targets remain unknown. This specimen consisted of CD4+ T cells from blood, cultured in vitro, obtained after SARS-CoV-2 vaccination. These receptors were collected from a human donor who had recovered from COVID-19.

This clonotype qualifies as medium-sized. The genes are TRBV20-1 and TRBJ1-5, with D unresolved. The CDR3 loop spans 16 amino acids. Trimming cost V 3 bases and J 0 bases, with 15 bases left between them. Germline lookup yields CDR1 DFQATT and CDR2 SNEGSKA (reference sequence). DNA of the CDR3: TGCAGTGCTAGGCTCTCCGGGAAGTATAGCAATCAGCCCCAGCATTTT. Protein product: CSARLSGKYSNQPQHF.

This chain connects TRBV20-1 to TRBJ2-1, with 8 bases that match TRBD2. Germline lookup yields CDR1 DFQATT and CDR2 SNEGSKA (reference sequence). With V trimmed by 6 bases and J by 7 bases, 11 bases remained unmatched. There are 14 residues in the CDR3. This CDR3 is CSALTRGGRNEQFF. CDR3 DNA sequence: TGCAGTGCCCTAACCCGGGGGGGCCGGAATGAGCAGTTCTTC.

There are a few counts of this clonotype. The V call is TRBV6-1, the J call TRBJ1-2; 9 nucleotides line up with TRBD1. This CDR3 spans 17 amino acids. With 6 bases clipped from V and 7 bases from J, the junction kept 18 bases outside the gene matches. Germline V gene lookup returns CDR1 MNHNS and CDR2 SASEGT. In DNA, the CDR3 is TGTGCCAGCAGCGCCAACCCTTCCGGGACAGGGTTGGGTGGCTACACCTTC. Protein: CASSANPSGTGLGGYTF.

This chain uses TRBV24-1 with TRBJ2-1; TRBD1 agrees at 7 bases. In germline, CDR1 is KGHDR, CDR2 SFDVKD. V shed 4 bases and J 1 base; nucleotides not matched to a gene: 9. This CDR3 spans 17 amino acids. The CDR3 region is CATSDHLDRRSYNEQFF. CDR3 nucleotide sequence: TGTGCCACCAGTGACCATCTGGACAGGCGTTCCTACAATGAGCAGTTCTTC.

J is TRBJ2-2 and V is TRBV29-1; D is perhaps TRBD1 (6 bases). The germline CDR1 and CDR2 sequences are SQVTM and ANQGSEA. The V end lost 6 bases, the J end lost 1 base, and 12 bases lay between the germline ends. The CDR3 totals 14 residues. The CDR3 region is CSVLPRGNTGELFF. The CDR3 nucleotides are TGCAGCGTCCTCCCCAGGGGGAACACCGGGGAGCTGTTTTTT.

This clonotype is labeled as medium-sized. V and J are TRBV20-1 and TRBJ2-3; TRBD2 might be the D (6 bases). The CDR3 is 15 amino acids. Germline-derived CDR1 and CDR2 are DFQATT and SNEGSKA (reference sequence). V dropped 1 base and J dropped 4 bases, with 15 bases sitting between them. The CDR3 is CSARGGTSYPDTQYF. The CDR3 DNA follows: TGCAGTGCTAGAGGGGGAACTAGCTATCCAGATACGCAGTATTTT.

This clonotype was counted a few times. The rearrangement links TRBV6-1 to TRBJ2-3, with 8 bases matching TRBD1. Germline V lookup: CDR1 MNHNS, CDR2 SASEGT. This CDR3 contains 13 residues. Trimming at V came to 8 bases and at J to 2 bases, leaving 3 bases not matched to a gene. DNA of the CDR3: TGTGCCAGCGGACAGGGATTCACAGATACGCAGTATTTT. It codes for CASGQGFTDTQYF.

This clonotype is medium-sized within its sample. The chain recombines TRBV20-1 with TRBJ1-1; TRBD1 might be the D (6 bases). The CDR3 covers 13 residues. The germline CDR1 and CDR2 sequences are DFQATT and SNEGSKA (reference sequence). Trimming removed 4 bases at V and 1 base at J, with 10 bases between. The DNA of the CDR3 is TGCAGTGCTAATGGGACACCGAACACTGAAGCTTTCTTT. Protein product: CSANGTPNTEAFF.

The chain couples TRBV28 to TRBJ1-5, with no clear D. In germline, CDR1 is MDHEN, CDR2 SYDVKM. The CDR3 consists of 12 residues. V was shortened by 3 bases and J by 9 bases, with 9 bases between the two germline ends. CDR3: CASSLGPGPQHF. The CDR3 DNA reads as TGTGCCAGCAGTTTGGGCCCAGGGCCCCAGCATTTT.

This clonotype was seen a few times. The chain combines TRBV20-1 with TRBJ2-2; a weak D match, TRBD2 (6 bases). Germline loops: CDR1 DFQATT, CDR2 SNEGSKA (reference sequence). The ends were cut back, 6 bases at V and 6 bases at J, with 14 bases in the middle. The CDR3 consists of 13 residues. The CDR3 DNA sequence: TGCAGTGCGCCCCGGGACTCAGCCGGGGAGCTGTTTTTT. It codes for CSAPRDSAGELFF.

This clonotype ranks as medium-sized (0.01 to 0.1%). V gene TRBV20-1 combines with J gene TRBJ1-5; 10 bases are a match to TRBD1. CDR1 is DFQATT, CDR2 SNEGSKA, per germline (reference sequence). The CDR3 has 15 amino acids. V was pared by 1 base and J by 6 bases, with 6 bases of the junction left unmatched. The CDR3 nucleotides read TGCAGTGCTAGAGTGGCGACAGGGGGCGGTCAGCCCCAGCATTTT. This codes for CSARVATGGGQPQHF.

The chain links TRBV18 to TRBJ2-7; no definite D call. This CDR3 comprises 14 residues. V was shortened by 4 bases and J by 3 bases, with 13 bases between the two germline ends. From germline, CDR1 is KGHSH and CDR2 LQKENI. In DNA, the CDR3 is TGTGCCAGCTCACGAGCAGGTGTCAACTACGAGCAGTACTTC. As protein: CASSRAGVNYEQYF.

This clonotype showed up just a few times. The rearrangement links TRBV20-1 to TRBJ2-1; TRBD1 might be the D (6 bases). With 5 bases removed from V and 1 base from J, the gap between germline ends came to 12 bases. Per the germline V gene, CDR1 is DFQATT and CDR2 is SNEGSKA (reference sequence). The CDR3 is 14 amino acids. For the CDR3, the DNA is TGCAGTGCTCGAAACAGGGTATCCTACAATGAGCAGTTCTTC. Translating it yields CSARNRVSYNEQFF.

The rearrangement uses TRBV6-4 and TRBJ2-2; TRBD2 aligns across 8 bases. The CDR3 is made up of 14 amino acids. Unmatched junction bases numbered 4, after V lost 6 bases and J lost 4 bases. Germline-derived CDR1 and CDR2 are MRHNA and SNTAGT. The CDR3 reads CASSPRGGTGELFF. The DNA of the CDR3 is TGTGCCAGCAGCCCCCGGGGGGGCACCGGGGAGCTGTTTTTT.

In its sample, this clonotype was seen a few times. The V gene is TRBV4-1, the J gene TRBJ2-5; possibly TRBD2 for D (6 bases). Trimming left V 4 bases short and J 5 bases short, with 11 bases between. The CDR3 spans 13 residues. The germline gives CDR1 MGHRA, CDR2 YSYEKL. CDR3 DNA: TGCGCCAGCAGCCGGGGACTTCGGGAGACCCAGTACTTC. Translating it yields CASSRGLRETQYF.

DNA of the CDR3: TGTGCCAGCAGGTCCGACACACCGACAACAAACTATGGCTACACCTTC. Its translation is CASRSDTPTTNYGYTF. The chain carries TRBV6-1 and TRBJ1-2, with D hard to call. CDR3 length: 16 residues. The germline V gene encodes CDR1 MNHNS and CDR2 SASEGT. V was clipped by 6 bases and J by 2 bases, with 19 bases between them.

The CDR3 DNA follows: TGTGCCATATCCTCAACGGGACTAGCGGGAGGAGAGGAGCAGTACTTC. Its protein is CAISSTGLAGGEEQYF. This chain joins TRBV10-3 and TRBJ2-7; 15 bases are a match to TRBD2. The CDR3 length is 16 residues. The trim removed 9 bases at V and 7 bases at J, leaving 13 bases unmatched. The V gene's germline CDR1 is ENHRY and CDR2 SYGVKD.

The V gene is TRBV15, the J gene TRBJ1-1; TRBD1 might be the D (6 bases). This CDR3 spans 19 amino acids. V gave up 0 bases and J gave up 1 base, with 21 bases separating them. Germline V gene sequence: CDR1 LNHNV, CDR2 YYDKDF (reference sequence). CDR3 sequence: CATSRDKVTGGGKNTEAFF. CDR3 bases: TGTGCCACCAGCAGAGATAAGGTGACCGGGGGCGGGAAGAACACTGAAGCTTTCTTT.

This clonotype is termed medium-sized (0.01 to 0.1%). One end of the junction does not line up with germline, which may come from a read error. The chain joins TRBV7-7 to TRBJ2-5, with D perhaps matching TRBD1 or TRBD2 (5 bases each). The length of the CDR3 is 13 residues. In germline, CDR1 is SSHAT, CDR2 FNYEAQ (reference sequence). The CDR3 nucleotides are TGTGCTAGCAGCCGCGCGAGGGGAGAGACCCAGTACTTC. This gives the protein CASSRARGETQYF.

A few counts support this clonotype. This chain's CDR3 is CASSSRQTYGDGYTF. CDR3 DNA: TGTGCCAGTAGTTCCCGACAGACGTATGGTGATGGCTACACCTTC. J is TRBJ1-2 and V is TRBV19; TRBD1 is a possible D gene (5 bases). Germline V gene data show CDR1 as LNHDA and CDR2 as SQIVND (reference sequence). Trimming removed 5 bases at V and 6 bases at J, with 19 bases between. This CDR3 is 15 amino acids long.

The chain links TRBV4-1 to TRBJ1-1; perhaps TRBD1 as D (5 bases). The CDR3 consists of 18 residues. Looked up from germline, CDR1 is MGHRA and CDR2 is YSYEKL. Trimming shortened V by 0 bases and J by 4 bases, and 21 bases separated the two germline ends. The CDR3 spells CASSQDRAGASRLTEAFF. As DNA, the CDR3 is TGCGCCAGCAGCCAAGATAGGGCTGGGGCCTCACGGCTCACTGAAGCTTTCTTT.

In its sample, this clonotype is medium-sized (0.01 to 0.1%). The J gene is TRBJ2-7, the V gene TRBV7-2; TRBD1 matches at 10 bases. The CDR3 is made up of 16 amino acids. Germline V gives CDR1 SGHTA, CDR2 FQGNSA. J was trimmed by 2 bases and V by 3 bases; bases with no gene match: 7. The CDR3 bases are TGTGCCAGCAGCTTTACCGGGACAGGGGATACCTACGAGCAGTACTTC. Residues: CASSFTGTGDTYEQYF. Full variable domain (outside the CDR3, taken from reference TRBV7-2 and TRBJ2-7): GAGVSQSPSNKVTEKGKDVELRCDPISGHTALYWYRQSLGQGLEFLIYFQGNSAPDKSGLPSDRFSAERTGGSVSTLTIQRTQQEDSAVYLCASSFTGTGDTYEQYFGPGTRLTVT.

This clonotype was detected once. The chain has TRBV11-3 and TRBJ2-6; weak D call: TRBD1 (5 bases). The CDR3 has 15 residues. The germline gives CDR1 SGHNT, CDR2 YENEEA. Trimming stripped 5 bases from V and 4 bases from J, with 12 bases between. The CDR3 spells CASSLGEGGANVLTF. The CDR3 DNA sequence: TGTGCCAGCAGCCTAGGGGAAGGAGGGGCCAACGTCCTGACTTTC.

This clonotype turned up a few times. The J gene is TRBJ2-1, the V gene TRBV7-9; no reliable D call. Trimming removed 2 bases at V and 5 bases at J, with 16 bases between. The CDR3 runs to 16 residues. Per the germline V gene, CDR1 is SEHNR and CDR2 is FQNEAQ (reference sequence). The CDR3 coding sequence is TGTGCCAGCAGCTTACCGGACGGTTCATCTAACAATGAGCAGTTCTTC. This translates into CASSLPDGSSNNEQFF.

The rearrangement uses TRBV6-2 or TRBV6-3 and TRBJ2-1; D is unresolved. The CDR3 runs 15 residues. V lost 6 bases, J lost 0 bases, and 12 bases lay in between. Germline-derived CDR1 and CDR2 are MNHEY and SVGEGT. The CDR3 sequence: CASRRSGSSYNEQFF. The DNA of the CDR3 is TGTGCCAGCAGACGCAGTGGAAGCTCCTACAATGAGCAGTTCTTC.

This clonotype is labeled medium-sized. This chain joins TRBV20-1 and TRBJ2-1, with TRBD2 matching over 8 bases. With 1 base clipped from V and 3 bases from J, the junction kept 5 bases outside the gene matches. The germline CDR1 and CDR2 sequences are DFQATT and SNEGSKA (reference sequence). This CDR3 contains 15 residues. The CDR3 region is CSARGWTSFYNEQFF. The CDR3 coding sequence is TGCAGTGCTAGAGGATGGACTAGCTTCTACAATGAGCAGTTCTTC.

The chain joins TRBV2 to TRBJ2-7, with 11 bases matching TRBD1. V lost 6 bases to trimming and J lost 7 bases; unmatched junction nucleotides: 8. This CDR3 has 14 amino acids. Germline CDR1 reads SNHLY; CDR2 reads FYNNEI. DNA of the CDR3: TGTGCCAGCAGCCTCGGACAGGGGGCGCTTGAGCAGTACTTC. Protein: CASSLGQGALEQYF.

This clonotype was seen only a few times. The V and J genes are TRBV20-1 and TRBJ1-3; 10 nucleotides align to TRBD1. CDR3 length: 13 amino acids. V lost 3 bases to trimming and J lost 6 bases; unmatched junction nucleotides: 2. CDR1 and CDR2 (germline): DFQATT, SNEGSKA (reference sequence). CDR3 DNA: TGCAGTGCTAGGGACAGGGGGACAAACACCATATATTTT. Its protein product is CSARDRGTNTIYF.

The CDR3 region has the DNA TGCAGCGTTGAAGATCTGAGGACAAACTCCTACAATGAGCAGTTCTTC. It is translated as CSVEDLRTNSYNEQFF. This chain links TRBV29-1 with TRBJ2-1; D perhaps matches TRBD1 (5 bases). The V gene's germline CDR1 is SQVTM and CDR2 ANQGSEA. This CDR3 spans 16 amino acids. Trimming stripped 0 bases from V and 0 bases from J, with 12 bases between.

This clonotype rates as large (0.1 to 1%). The chain is built from TRBV7-8 and TRBJ2-5; possibly TRBD1 for D (6 bases). The germline CDR1 and CDR2 sequences are SGHVS and FQNEAQ. The CDR3 totals 13 residues. V was cut by 2 bases and J by 9 bases, with 13 bases left in between. The CDR3 reads CASSLTDRTAQYF. Here the CDR3 DNA reads TGTGCCAGCAGCTTAACGGACAGAACGGCCCAGTACTTC.

This clonotype has a handful of counts. V and J are TRBV28 and TRBJ1-2, with 12 bases lining up with TRBD1. The junction had 14 bases not matched to a gene; V was cut back by 4 bases and J by 8 bases. The CDR3 extends over 17 amino acids. The V gene's germline CDR1 is MDHEN and CDR2 SYDVKM. CDR3 DNA sequence: TGTGCCAGCAGTTCTCATGGATGGGGACAGGGGGCGACGGGCTACACCTTC. This gives the protein CASSSHGWGQGATGYTF.

The chain combines TRBV20-1 with TRBJ2-2, with 9 positions matching TRBD2. CDR3 length: 14 amino acids. Germline CDR1 and CDR2: DFQATT and SNEGSKA (reference sequence). Trimming removed 6 bases from V and 1 base from J; junction bases left unmatched: 3. CDR3 loop: CSAQAGGNTGELFF. The CDR3 DNA follows: TGCAGTGCCCAAGCGGGGGGGAACACCGGGGAGCTGTTTTTT.